These T cell receptor beta chains were read from a single sample in a study of siplizumab effects on memory and regulatory T cells. Method: immunoSEQ multiplex PCR; TCRdb's copy keeps in-frame clones and lacks some. The sample records approximately 58,000 clones, over 85% being singletons. The source material was CD8+ T cells sorted from blood. The receptor set was obtained from a human donor in good health. Each CDR3 is given with its conserved first and last residue.

V gene	J gene	CDR3 protein
TRBV4-3	TRBJ2-1	CASSQRLAGVVEQFF
TRBV9	TRBJ1-2	CASSPGQGANYGYTF
TRBV5-1	TRBJ2-7	CASTNPGSAYEQYF
TRBV27	TRBJ1-2	CASSLYRGQTNYGYTF
TRBV28	TRBJ2-7	CASSPRTAAGVYEQYF
TRBV9	TRBJ2-5	CASSVEGGQETQYF
TRBV4-1	TRBJ2-1	CASSPRDDQGYEQFF
TRBV19	TRBJ1-5	CASSIEEFLNQPQHF
TRBV6-1	TRBJ1-1	CASTEGQSTEAFF
TRBV9	TRBJ2-1	CASSVALQGWNEQFF
TRBV6-5	TRBJ2-6	CASSGGTAGANVLTF
TRBV27	TRBJ2-1	CASRPGTSDEQFF
TRBV7-4	TRBJ1-4	CASSLVGGKDEKLFF
TRBV10-3	TRBJ2-2	CAISVSRTSNTGELFF
TRBV5-4	TRBJ2-1	CASSLKGLAAYNEQFF
TRBV27	TRBJ2-1	CASTSRTGGYEQFF
TRBV6-4	TRBJ2-5	CASSVWGGETQYF